One sample yielded the 2 T cell receptor beta chains listed below, sequenced in a study of T cells after yellow fever vaccination. TCRdb called the 5' RACE reads again in MiXCR, with one record for every CDR3 protein. Of just under 600,000 distinct CDR3 sequences in the sample, about 14% were seen once. The starting material was PBMCs, obtained on the day of the yellow fever booster vaccination. All receptors derive from a man in his thirties or forties who received the YFV17D yellow fever vaccine.

The chain uses TRBV27 and TRBJ2-1, with 11 bases fitting TRBD2. Germline trimming cut 5 bases from V and 5 bases from J; bases unmatched to any gene: 8. The germline V gene has CDR1 MNHEY and CDR2 SMNVEV (reference sequence). This CDR3 spans 16 amino acids. The CDR3 reads CASSPLLAGVHNEQFF. Written as DNA, the CDR3 is TGTGCCAGCAGTCCCCTACTAGCGGGAGTTCACAATGAGCAGTTCTTC.

This chain connects TRBV28 to TRBJ2-7; D is undetermined. The CDR3 extends over 11 amino acids. The germline V and J ends were trimmed by 7 bases and 4 bases, with 8 bases remaining between them. The germline V gene has CDR1 MDHEN and CDR2 SYDVKM. CDR3 nucleotides: TGTGCCAGCACCCTGGGATACGAGCAGTACTTC. It encodes CASTLGYEQYF.